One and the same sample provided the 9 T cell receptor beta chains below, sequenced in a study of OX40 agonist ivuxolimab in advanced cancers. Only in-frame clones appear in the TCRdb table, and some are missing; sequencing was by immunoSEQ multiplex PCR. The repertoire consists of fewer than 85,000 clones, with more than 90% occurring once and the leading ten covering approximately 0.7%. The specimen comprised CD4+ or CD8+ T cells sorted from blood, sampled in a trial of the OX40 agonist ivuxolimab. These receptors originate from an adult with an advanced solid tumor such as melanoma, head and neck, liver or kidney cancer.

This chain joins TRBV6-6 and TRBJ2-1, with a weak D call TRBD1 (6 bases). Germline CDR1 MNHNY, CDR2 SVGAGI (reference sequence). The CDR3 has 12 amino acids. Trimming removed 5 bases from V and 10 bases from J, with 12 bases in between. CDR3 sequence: CASSRTGNEQFF. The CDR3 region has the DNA TGTGCCAGCAGTCGTACAGGGAACGAGCAGTTCTTC.

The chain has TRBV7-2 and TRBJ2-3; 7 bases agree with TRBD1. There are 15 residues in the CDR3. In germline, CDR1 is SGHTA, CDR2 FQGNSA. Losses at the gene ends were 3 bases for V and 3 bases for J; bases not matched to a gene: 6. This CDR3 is CASSFRQGMTDTQYF. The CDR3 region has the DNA TGTGCCAGCAGCTTTCGACAGGGAATGACAGATACGCAGTATTTT. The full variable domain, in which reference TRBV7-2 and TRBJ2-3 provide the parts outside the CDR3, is GAGVSQSPSNKVTEKGKDVELRCDPISGHTALYWYRQSLGQGLEFLIYFQGNSAPDKSGLPSDRFSAERTGGSVSTLTIQRTQQEDSAVYLCASSFRQGMTDTQYFGPGTRLTVL.

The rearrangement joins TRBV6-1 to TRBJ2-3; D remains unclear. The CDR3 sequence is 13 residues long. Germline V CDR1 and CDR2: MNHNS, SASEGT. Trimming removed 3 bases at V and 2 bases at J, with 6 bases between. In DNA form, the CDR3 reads TGTGCCAGCAGTGATGACAACACAGATACGCAGTATTTT. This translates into CASSDDNTDTQYF.

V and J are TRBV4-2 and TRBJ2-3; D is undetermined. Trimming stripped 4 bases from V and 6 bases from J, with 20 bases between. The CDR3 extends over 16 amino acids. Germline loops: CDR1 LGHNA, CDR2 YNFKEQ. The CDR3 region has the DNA TGTGCCAGCAGCCCTTGGCCGATTTCGGCGGAGGATACGCAGTATTTT. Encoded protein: CASSPWPISAEDTQYF.

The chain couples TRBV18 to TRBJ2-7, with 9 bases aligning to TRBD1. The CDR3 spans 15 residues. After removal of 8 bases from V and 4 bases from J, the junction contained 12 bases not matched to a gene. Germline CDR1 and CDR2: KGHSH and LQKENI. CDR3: CASRDRAQVGYEQYF. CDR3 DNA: TGTGCCAGCCGGGACAGGGCCCAAGTGGGGTACGAGCAGTACTTC.

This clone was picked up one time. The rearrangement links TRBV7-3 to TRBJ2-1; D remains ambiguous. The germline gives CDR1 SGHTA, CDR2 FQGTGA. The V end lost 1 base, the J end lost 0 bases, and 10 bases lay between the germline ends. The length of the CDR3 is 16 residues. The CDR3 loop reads CASSLIPTSSYNEQFF. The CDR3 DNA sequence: TGTGCCAGCAGCTTAATTCCCACGAGCTCCTACAATGAGCAGTTCTTC.

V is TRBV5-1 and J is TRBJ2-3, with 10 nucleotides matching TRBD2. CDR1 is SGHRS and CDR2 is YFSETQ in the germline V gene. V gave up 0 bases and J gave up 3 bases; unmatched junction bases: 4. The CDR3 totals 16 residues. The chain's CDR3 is CASSLGGLAETDTQYF. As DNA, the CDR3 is TGCGCCAGCAGCTTGGGCGGACTAGCGGAGACAGATACGCAGTATTTT.

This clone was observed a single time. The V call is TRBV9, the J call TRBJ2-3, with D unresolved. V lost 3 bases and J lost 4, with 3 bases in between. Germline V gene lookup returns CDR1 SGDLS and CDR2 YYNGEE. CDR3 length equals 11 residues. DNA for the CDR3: TGTGCCAGCAGCGGTCCAGATACGCAGTATTTT. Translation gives CASSGPDTQYF.

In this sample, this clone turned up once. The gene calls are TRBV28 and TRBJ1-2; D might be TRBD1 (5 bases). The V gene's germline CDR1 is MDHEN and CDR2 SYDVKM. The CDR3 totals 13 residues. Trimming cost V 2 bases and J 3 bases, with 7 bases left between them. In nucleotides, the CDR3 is TGTGCCAGCAGTTTACAGGGCTACTATGGCTACACCTTC. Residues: CASSLQGYYGYTF.